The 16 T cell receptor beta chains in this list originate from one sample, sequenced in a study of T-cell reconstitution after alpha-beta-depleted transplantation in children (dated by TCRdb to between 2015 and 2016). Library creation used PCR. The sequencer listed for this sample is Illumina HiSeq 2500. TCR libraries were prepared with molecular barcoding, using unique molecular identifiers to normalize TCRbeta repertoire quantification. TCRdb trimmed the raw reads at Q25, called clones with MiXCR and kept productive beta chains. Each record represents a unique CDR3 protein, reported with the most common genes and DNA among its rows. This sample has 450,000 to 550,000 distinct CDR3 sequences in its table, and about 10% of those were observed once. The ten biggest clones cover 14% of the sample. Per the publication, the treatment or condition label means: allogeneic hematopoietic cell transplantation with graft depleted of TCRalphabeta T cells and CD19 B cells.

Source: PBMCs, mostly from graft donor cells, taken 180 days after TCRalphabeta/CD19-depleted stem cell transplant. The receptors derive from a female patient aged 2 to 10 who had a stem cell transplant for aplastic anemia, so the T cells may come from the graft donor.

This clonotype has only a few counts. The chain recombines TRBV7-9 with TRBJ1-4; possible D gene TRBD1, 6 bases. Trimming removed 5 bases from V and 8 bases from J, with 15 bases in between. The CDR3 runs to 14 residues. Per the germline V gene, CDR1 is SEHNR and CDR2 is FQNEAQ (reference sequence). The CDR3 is CASSPRQAREKLFF. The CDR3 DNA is TGTGCCAGCAGCCCCCGACAGGCCCGGGAAAAACTGTTTTTT. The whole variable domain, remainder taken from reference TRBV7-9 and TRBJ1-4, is DTGVSQNPRHKITKRGQNVTFRCDPISEHNRLYWYRQTLGQGPEFLTYFQNEAQLEKSRLLSDRFSAERPKGSFSTLEIQRTEQGDSAMYLCASSPRQAREKLFFGSGTQLSVL.

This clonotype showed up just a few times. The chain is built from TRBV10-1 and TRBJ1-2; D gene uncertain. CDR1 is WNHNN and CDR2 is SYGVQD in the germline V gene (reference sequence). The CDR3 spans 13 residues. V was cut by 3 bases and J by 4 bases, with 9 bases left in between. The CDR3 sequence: CASSEGGSYGYTF. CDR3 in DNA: TGCGCCAGCAGTGAAGGCGGATCCTATGGCTACACCTTC.

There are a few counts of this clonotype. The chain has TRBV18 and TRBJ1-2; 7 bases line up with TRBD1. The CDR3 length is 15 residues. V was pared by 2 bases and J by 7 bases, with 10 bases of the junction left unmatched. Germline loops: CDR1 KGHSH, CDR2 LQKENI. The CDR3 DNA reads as TGTGCCAGCTCACCATTACAGGGGCCTCCCGTTGGCTACACCTTC. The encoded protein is CASSPLQGPPVGYTF.

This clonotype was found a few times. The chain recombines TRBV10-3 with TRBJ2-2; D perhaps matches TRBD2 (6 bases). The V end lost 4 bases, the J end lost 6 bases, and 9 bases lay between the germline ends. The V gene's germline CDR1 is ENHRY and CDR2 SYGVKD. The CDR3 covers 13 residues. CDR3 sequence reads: CAISGTTSGELFF. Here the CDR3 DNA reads TGTGCCATCAGTGGGACTACCTCCGGGGAGCTGTTTTTT.

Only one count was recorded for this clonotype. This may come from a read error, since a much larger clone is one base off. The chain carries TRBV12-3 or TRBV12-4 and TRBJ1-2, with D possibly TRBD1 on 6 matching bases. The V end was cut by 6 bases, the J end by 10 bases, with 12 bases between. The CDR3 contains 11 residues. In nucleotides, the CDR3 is TGTGCCAGCAGCCTCAAGGGGGTCTACACCTTC. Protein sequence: CASSLKGVYTF.

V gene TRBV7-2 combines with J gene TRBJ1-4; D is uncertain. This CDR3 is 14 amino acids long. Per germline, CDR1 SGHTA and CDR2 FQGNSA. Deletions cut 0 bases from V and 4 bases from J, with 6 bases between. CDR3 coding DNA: TGTGCCAGCAGCTTAGCCTCAGATAATGAAAAACTGTTTTTT. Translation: CASSLASDNEKLFF.

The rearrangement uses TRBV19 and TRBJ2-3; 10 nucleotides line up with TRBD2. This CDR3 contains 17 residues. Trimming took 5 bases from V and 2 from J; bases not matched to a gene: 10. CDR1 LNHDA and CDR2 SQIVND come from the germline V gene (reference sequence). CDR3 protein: CASSLRTSGYLTDTQYF. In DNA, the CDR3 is TGTGCCAGTAGTCTCCGGACTAGCGGCTATCTCACAGATACGCAGTATTTT.

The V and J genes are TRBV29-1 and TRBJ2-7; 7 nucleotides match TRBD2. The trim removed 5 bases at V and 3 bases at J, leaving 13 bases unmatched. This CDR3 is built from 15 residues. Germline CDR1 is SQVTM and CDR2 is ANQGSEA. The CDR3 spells CSVTGTTQAFYEQYF. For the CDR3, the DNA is TGCAGCGTTACCGGGACTACCCAAGCCTTCTACGAGCAGTACTTC.

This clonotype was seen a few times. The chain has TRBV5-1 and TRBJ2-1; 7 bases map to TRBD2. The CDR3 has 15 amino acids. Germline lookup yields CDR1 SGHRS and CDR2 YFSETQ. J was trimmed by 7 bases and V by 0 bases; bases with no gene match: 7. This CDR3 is CASSLGAGAGNEQFF. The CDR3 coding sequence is TGCGCCAGCAGCTTGGGGGCGGGAGCCGGGAATGAGCAGTTCTTC.

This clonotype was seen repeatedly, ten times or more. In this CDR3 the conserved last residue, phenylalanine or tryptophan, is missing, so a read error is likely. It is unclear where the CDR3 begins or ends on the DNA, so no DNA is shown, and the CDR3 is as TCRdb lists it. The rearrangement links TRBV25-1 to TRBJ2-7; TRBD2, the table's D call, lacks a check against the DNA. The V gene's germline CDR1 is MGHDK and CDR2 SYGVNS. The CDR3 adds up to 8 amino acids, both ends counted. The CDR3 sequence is CASMEERP.

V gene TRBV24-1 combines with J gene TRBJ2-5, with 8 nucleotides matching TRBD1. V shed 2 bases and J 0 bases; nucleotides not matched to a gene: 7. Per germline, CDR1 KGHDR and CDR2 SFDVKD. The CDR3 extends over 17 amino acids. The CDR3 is CATSDSGQVRYQETQYF. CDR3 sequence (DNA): TGTGCCACCAGTGATTCGGGACAGGTCCGTTACCAAGAGACCCAGTACTTC.

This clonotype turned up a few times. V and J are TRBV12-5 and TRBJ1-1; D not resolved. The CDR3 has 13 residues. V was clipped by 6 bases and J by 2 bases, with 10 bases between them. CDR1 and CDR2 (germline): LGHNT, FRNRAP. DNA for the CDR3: TGTGCTAGTGGGTATAACGGAAACACTGAAGCTTTCTTT. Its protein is CASGYNGNTEAFF.

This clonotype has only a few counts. The CDR3 nucleotides read TGTGCCAGCAGCTGGGGACAGGGGAACTCCTACGAGCAGTACTTC. It specifies CASSWGQGNSYEQYF. This rearrangement joins TRBV4-2 to TRBJ2-7; 10 positions match TRBD1. The CDR3 is 15 amino acids. Losses at the gene ends were 5 bases for V and 0 bases for J; bases not matched to a gene: 4. CDR1 is LGHNA and CDR2 is YNFKEQ in the germline V gene.

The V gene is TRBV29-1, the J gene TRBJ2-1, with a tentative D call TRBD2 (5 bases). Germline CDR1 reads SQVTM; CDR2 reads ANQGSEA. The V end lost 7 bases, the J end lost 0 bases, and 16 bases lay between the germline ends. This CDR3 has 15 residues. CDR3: CSGRAGISSYNEQFF. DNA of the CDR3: TGCAGCGGCAGAGCCGGGATCTCCTCCTACAATGAGCAGTTCTTC.

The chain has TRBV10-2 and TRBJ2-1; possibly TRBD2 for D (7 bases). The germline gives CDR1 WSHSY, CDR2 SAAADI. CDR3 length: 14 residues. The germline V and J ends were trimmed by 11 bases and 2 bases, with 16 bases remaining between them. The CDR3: CAGGAGAAYNEQFF. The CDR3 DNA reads TGCGCCGGGGGGGCGGGAGCTGCCTACAATGAGCAGTTCTTC.

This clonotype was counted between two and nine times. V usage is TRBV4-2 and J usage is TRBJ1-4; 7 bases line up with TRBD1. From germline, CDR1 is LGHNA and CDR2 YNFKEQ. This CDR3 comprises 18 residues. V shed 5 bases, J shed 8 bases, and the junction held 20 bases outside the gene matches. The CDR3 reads CASSTFQTGEEGGEKLFF. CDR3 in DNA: TGTGCCAGCAGCACTTTTCAAACAGGGGAGGAGGGTGGAGAAAAACTGTTTTTT.